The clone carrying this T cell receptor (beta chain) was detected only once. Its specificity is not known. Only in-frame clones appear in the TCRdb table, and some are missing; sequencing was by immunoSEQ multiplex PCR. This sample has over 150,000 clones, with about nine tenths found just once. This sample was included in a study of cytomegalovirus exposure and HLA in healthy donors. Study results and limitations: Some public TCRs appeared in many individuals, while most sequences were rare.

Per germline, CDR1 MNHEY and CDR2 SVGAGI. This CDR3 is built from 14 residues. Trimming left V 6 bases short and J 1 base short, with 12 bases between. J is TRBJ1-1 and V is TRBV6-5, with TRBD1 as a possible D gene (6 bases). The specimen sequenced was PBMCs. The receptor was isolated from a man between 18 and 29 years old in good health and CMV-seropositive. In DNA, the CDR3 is TGTGCCAGCAGACAGATACAGGGGAACACTGAAGCTTTCTTT. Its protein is CASRQIQGNTEAFF.